This T cell receptor (beta chain) was identified in a study of response to subunit inactivated influenza vaccine. The V gene lost 1 base and the J gene lost 3 bases, with 7 bases spanning the gap. There are 13 residues in the CDR3. Germline loops: CDR1 LNHNV, CDR2 YYDKDF (reference sequence). TCRdb re-analysed the RT-PCR reads in MiXCR, keeping a single row per CDR3 protein. The table includes under 950,000 distinct CDR3 sequences, around 21% detected once. The chain links TRBV15 to TRBJ2-7, with D maybe TRBD1 (5 bases). Here the sequenced sample was PBMCs from blood, taken 4 to 6 days after vaccination. This TCR was sampled from a man aged 50-59 years who received an inactivated influenza vaccine. The CDR3 DNA is TGTGCCACCAGCAGAGGACAGAACTACGAGCAGTACTTC. Translated: CATSRGQNYEQYF.